A selection of T cell receptor beta chains follows, all from one sample in a study of cytomegalovirus exposure and HLA in healthy donors. Assay: immunoSEQ multiplex PCR; the TCRdb copy retains only in-frame clones and omits some. The sample consists of about 130,000 clones, around 77% of them appearing once. The sequenced sample consisted of PBMCs. These receptors were obtained from a woman between 45 and 60 years old in good health and CMV-seronegative. CDR3s include the opening cysteine and the closing phenylalanine or tryptophan. A D gene is named only where the DNA matches it firmly. Clone sizes are given selectively: once, few, many, or a class where the clone is expanded.

D	V	size	J	DNA	CDR3
NA	TRBV11-2	once	TRBJ2-3	TGTGCCAGCAGCTTAGTTGGTAGCCGCGCAGATACGCAGTATTTT	CASSLVGSRADTQYF
NA	TRBV7-2	NA	TRBJ1-1	TGTGCCAGCAGCTTAGTAGGGGGGGCTAGTTGGCCTGAAGCTTTCTTT	CASSLVGGASWPEAFF
NA	TRBV6-1	few	TRBJ2-5	TGTGCCAGCAGTGAACTTAGCGGAGCCCAAGAGACCCAGTACTTC	CASSELSGAQETQYF
NA	TRBV4-2	NA	TRBJ2-2	TGTGCCAGCAGCCCCAGGGGTTCCACCGGGGAGCTGTTTTTT	CASSPRGSTGELFF
NA	TRBV2	NA	TRBJ1-4	TGTGCCAGCAGTGACAGGGGCCTCACCTATAATGAAAAACTGTTTTTT	CASSDRGLTYNEKLFF
TRBD1	TRBV7-3	NA	TRBJ2-5	TGTGCCAGCAGCTGGACAGGGGGATACCAAGAGACCCAGTACTTC	CASSWTGGYQETQYF
NA	TRBV6-1	NA	TRBJ2-1	TGTGCCAGCAGTTTTCTCTATGAGCAGTTCTTC	CASSFLYEQFF
TRBD1	TRBV10-3	NA	TRBJ1-2	TGTGCCATCAGTGAGGACAGGGTGGATGGCTACACCTTC	CAISEDRVDGYTF
TRBD1	TRBV30	NA	TRBJ2-5	TGTGCCTCAGGGGGCGAACAAGAGACCCAGTACTTC	CASGGEQETQYF
NA	TRBV11-2	NA	TRBJ2-7	TGTGCCAGCAGCCTCCACAGGGCCTACGAGCAGTACTTC	CASSLHRAYEQYF
TRBD1	TRBV29-1	NA	TRBJ2-7	TGCAGCGTCGCTGAAGCCGGGACAGGGAGTTTATGTGGGCAGTACTTC	CSVAEAGTGSLCGQYF
TRBD1	TRBV18	NA	TRBJ1-5	TGTGCCAGCTCACCATACAGGGGCGCGGGATCTAGCAATCAGCCCCAGCATTTT	CASSPYRGAGSSNQPQHF
TRBD2	TRBV9	NA	TRBJ2-3	TGTGCCAGCGTACCCGGGACTAGCGGGAGAATCGCAGATACGCAGTATTTT	CASVPGTSGRIADTQYF
TRBD1	TRBV7-9	NA	TRBJ1-2	TGTGCCAGCAGCCCAACAGGGGTCTATGGCTACACCTTC	CASSPTGVYGYTF
TRBD1	TRBV15	NA	TRBJ1-2	TGTGCCACCAGCAGAGCCCCTAGCAGGGGGTATGGCTACACCTTC	CATSRAPSRGYGYTF
TRBD2	TRBV5-4	NA	TRBJ2-6	TGTGCCAGCAGCTTGGCTGGGAGGGAGGGGGCCAACGTCCTGACTTTC	CASSLAGREGANVLTF
NA	TRBV19	few	TRBJ2-1	TGTGCCAGTAGCCCCCCCGGGAGAATTGGTTATAATGAGCAGTTCTTC	CASSPPGRIGYNEQFF
NA	TRBV6-1	NA	TRBJ2-1	TGTGCCAGCAGGAGCCTACCTACCACCTACAATGAGCAGTTCTTC	CASRSLPTTYNEQFF
NA	TRBV30	NA	TRBJ1-5	TGTGCCTGGAGTGTCTTCGGTAGCAATCAGCCCCAGCATTTT	CAWSVFGSNQPQHF
TRBD2	TRBV19	NA	TRBJ2-3	TGTGCCAGTAGTATAGTCGGGACTAGCGGAGAGAACACAGATACGCAGTATTTT	CASSIVGTSGENTDTQYF
TRBD1	TRBV7-2	NA	TRBJ2-7	TGTGCCAGCAGATTAGGACCAGGGGGCACCTACGAGCAGTACTTC	CASRLGPGGTYEQYF
TRBD2	TRBV19	NA	TRBJ2-2	TGTGCCAGTAGTCCCTGGGTTAGCGGGGGAACCGGGGAGCTGTTTTTT	CASSPWVSGGTGELFF
TRBD1	TRBV5-6	NA	TRBJ1-5	TGTGCCAGCAGCGTCACAGGGGCTAGCAATCAGCCCCAGAATTTT	CASSVTGASNQPQNF
TRBD1	TRBV28	NA	TRBJ2-5	TGTGCCAGCAGTTTATGGGACAGGCAAGAGATCCAGTACTTC	CASSLWDRQEIQYF
TRBD1	TRBV7-9	NA	TRBJ1-1	TGTGCCAGCAGCTTCGGGGACAGGGGGAACACTGAAGCTTTCTTT	CASSFGDRGNTEAFF
TRBD2	TRBV27	NA	TRBJ2-3	TGTGCCAGCAGTACGGGACTAGCGGGAGGACCCGGGGGTTTGACGCAGTATTTT	CASSTGLAGGPGGLTQYF
TRBD1	TRBV7-8	NA	TRBJ2-7	TGTGCCAGCAGCTTTCGCGAGGGCAGGGGGCCATTTGGAGAGCAGTACTTC	CASSFREGRGPFGEQYF
TRBD1	TRBV7-9	NA	TRBJ1-4	TGTTCCAGCAGCTTAGGGGGACAGCTACTGTTTTTT	CSSSLGGQLLFF
NA	TRBV25-1	NA	TRBJ1-1	TGTGCCAGCAGTGAATCCCAGGAAGCTTTCTTT	CASSESQEAFF
NA	TRBV7-2	NA	TRBJ1-2	TGTGCCAGCAGTCCTAGATATAAGGGGTCCTATGGCTACACCTTC	CASSPRYKGSYGYTF
NA	TRBV6-6	NA	TRBJ2-7	TGTGCCAGCAGTTATGGGCAGGGGCCCTACGAGCAGTACTTC	CASSYGQGPYEQYF
NA	TRBV7-2	NA	TRBJ1-1	TGTGCCAGCAGCTTATTCCCCGGGAGGAACACTGAAGCTTTCTTT	CASSLFPGRNTEAFF
TRBD1	TRBV14	NA	TRBJ1-1	TGTGCCAGCAGCCAAGGACAGGGCCGGTTCCCTAACACTGAAGCTTTCTTT	CASSQGQGRFPNTEAFF
NA	TRBV14	NA	TRBJ2-3	TGTGCCAGCAGCCCATATGGCACAGGCCGCACAGATACGCAGTATTTT	CASSPYGTGRTDTQYF
TRBD2	TRBV27	NA	TRBJ2-4	TGTGCCAGCAGTTTACGGGGCGCGGGAGAAGTTCTAGCCAAAAACATTCAGTACTTC	CASSLRGAGEVLAKNIQYF
NA	TRBV10-1	few	TRBJ2-3	TGCGCCAGCAGGCGACTAGAACCAACAGATACGCAGTATTTT	CASRRLEPTDTQYF
NA	TRBV7-2	NA	TRBJ1-5	TGTGCCAGCAGCCGATGGGGGGGCCCTGTTCAGCCCCAGCATTTT	CASSRWGGPVQPQHF
TRBD1	TRBV9	NA	TRBJ1-1	TGTGCCAGCAGCCTCGGGACAGGGGGCAGTGACACTGAAGCTTTCTTT	CASSLGTGGSDTEAFF
NA	TRBV18	NA	TRBJ2-1	TGTGCCAGCTCACCACGGCTAGACTACAATGAGCAGTTCTTC	CASSPRLDYNEQFF
NA	TRBV14	NA	TRBJ1-3	TGTGCCAGCAGCCAAGATTTGAGTGGAAACACCATATATTTT	CASSQDLSGNTIYF
NA	TRBV5-4	NA	TRBJ2-1	TGTGCCAGCAGCTTTGCTGCGGGAACCTACAATGAGCAGTTCTTC	CASSFAAGTYNEQFF
NA	TRBV6-6	NA	TRBJ2-2	TGTGCCAGCAGTTACTCGCGGGGACCGGGCACCGGGGAGCTGTTTTTT	CASSYSRGPGTGELFF
NA	TRBV7-9	NA	TRBJ2-7	TGTGCCAGCAGCCCCGTGCGCGACTACGAGCAGTACTTC	CASSPVRDYEQYF
NA	TRBV19	NA	TRBJ1-1	TGTGCCAGTAGTGCCCTGGACACACAGAACACTGAAGCTTTCTTT	CASSALDTQNTEAFF
TRBD1	TRBV2	NA	TRBJ1-2	TGTGCCAGCAGTGGGACAGGGAATGGCTACACCTTC	CASSGTGNGYTF
NA	TRBV7-3	NA	TRBJ1-2	TGTGCCAGCAGCTTAACGGGGCAGAGCTATGGCTACACCTTC	CASSLTGQSYGYTF
NA	TRBV29-1	NA	TRBJ1-1	TGCAGCGCTCCGAGTTTGAACACTGAAGCTTTCTTT	CSAPSLNTEAFF
TRBD1	TRBV29-1	NA	TRBJ2-1	TGCAGCGTTGACGGGCCAGGGGGAGCCTACAATGAGCAGTTCTTC	CSVDGPGGAYNEQFF
TRBD1	TRBV15	NA	TRBJ1-1	TGTGCCACCAGCAGGGGGACAGGGTTGACTGAAGCTTTCTTT	CATSRGTGLTEAFF
TRBD2	TRBV9	NA	TRBJ2-1	TGTGCCAGCAGTCTTACCCGGGATAGCGGGGGTTCAAATGAGCAGTTCTTC	CASSLTRDSGGSNEQFF
TRBD1	TRBV19	NA	TRBJ2-2	TGTGCCAGTAGGGGGGACAGAGACACCGGGGAGCTGTTTTTT	CASRGDRDTGELFF
TRBD1	TRBV7-3	NA	TRBJ2-5	TGTGCCAGCAGTCCATCAGTTGGACAGGGACAAGAGACCCAGTACTTC	CASSPSVGQGQETQYF
NA	TRBV30	NA	TRBJ2-3	TGTGCCTGGAACCGGCGGAGCGGGCCAGATACGCAGTATTTT	CAWNRRSGPDTQYF